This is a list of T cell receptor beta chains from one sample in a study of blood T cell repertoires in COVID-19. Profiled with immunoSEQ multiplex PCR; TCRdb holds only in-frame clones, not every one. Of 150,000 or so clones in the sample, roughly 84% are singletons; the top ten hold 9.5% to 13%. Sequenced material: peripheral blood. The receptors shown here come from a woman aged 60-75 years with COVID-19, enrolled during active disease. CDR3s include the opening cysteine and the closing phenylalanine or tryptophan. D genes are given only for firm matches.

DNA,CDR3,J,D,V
TGTGCCACCCAGAAGGAGGGGCGGACTGAAGCTTTCTTT,CATQKEGRTEAFF,TRBJ1-1,.,TRBV19
TGTGCCAGCAGTTACTCGGCAGGTCTCTATGGCTACACCTTC,CASSYSAGLYGYTF,TRBJ1-2,.,TRBV6-5
TGTGCCAGCAGCGACAGGCGACCCATTAACTATGGCTACACCTTC,CASSDRRPINYGYTF,TRBJ1-2,.,TRBV7-2
TGCGCCAGCAGCTTGGCCCCAGGGATCCCTGGAAACACCATATATTTT,CASSLAPGIPGNTIYF,TRBJ1-3,.,TRBV5-1
TGTGCCATCAGTGAAGACAGAAGCCCGACTGGCTACACCTTC,CAISEDRSPTGYTF,TRBJ1-2,.,TRBV10-3
TGTGCCAGCAGCTCTCAGAACATGAACACTGAAGCTTTCTTT,CASSSQNMNTEAFF,TRBJ1-1,.,TRBV11-2
TGTGCCAGCAGCTTATCAGGGATCTCCTACGAGCAGTACTTC,CASSLSGISYEQYF,TRBJ2-7,.,TRBV11-3
TGTGCCAGCAGCTGGAACAGGGATAATTCACCCCTCCACTTT,CASSWNRDNSPLHF,TRBJ1-6,.,TRBV7-3
TGTGCCACCAGCAGAGATTTGGCTAGCGGGGAGACCCAGTACTTC,CATSRDLASGETQYF,TRBJ2-5,TRBD2,TRBV15
TGTGCCAGCAGTTCGGGACAGTACTATGGCTACACCTTC,CASSSGQYYGYTF,TRBJ1-2,TRBD1,TRBV6-2/TRBV6-3
TGTGCCAGCAGCGAATGGGACAGGGTTAGCACAGATACGCAGTATTTT,CASSEWDRVSTDTQYF,TRBJ2-3,TRBD1,TRBV9